This T cell receptor (beta chain) came from a study of blood T cells in healthy people across ages (dated by TCRdb to about 2015). Some background on the complete study: In model experiments, template switching captured about one uniquely barcoded TCR beta cDNA molecule for every two T cells. Donors were grouped into four age groups: young (average approximately 15 years), middle-aged (over 35), aged (62) and long-lived (just over 80). Age-related changes in TCR beta repertoire diversity were measured in the study by deep sequencing normalized with unique cDNA molecular identifiers. To avoid experimental bias, donors of different ages were distributed randomly across sequencing lanes. Two additional independent replicas of 1 million unique cDNA reads from the same blood draw were analyzed for two donors (one aged 18 to 30 and one aged 80 or older). What the study reported, not specific to this receptor: As age increased, observed TCR beta diversity per million T cells dropped in a roughly linear way, and a significant reduction was already evident by age about 36. Compared with the aged group, more naive CD4+ T cells, fewer expanded clones and increased TCR diversity were shown by the long-lived group, suggesting age selection. A strong correlation was found between observed TCR beta diversity and the percentage of naive T cells measured by flow cytometry. Total diversity estimates from one million sequenced T cells were considered lower bounds and underestimates. Because the CMV infection status of the donors was unknown, age-related changes in expanded clonotypes may potentially have been confounded. Because profiling used bulk unsorted PBMCs, naive and antigen-experienced compartments could not be compared conclusively.

The library was obtained by 5' RACE. Sequencing relied on an Illumina HiSeq 2500. A second about 7 to 11 cycle PCR used a sample-barcoded 5' primer and a J-beta primer mix. Each TCR beta cDNA molecule received a unique molecular identifier from a template-switch 5' adaptor carrying 12 random nucleotides. At least 2.5 million CDR3-containing paired-end reads were obtained from each sample. The Mint cDNA synthesis kit, primed by a TRBC-specific oligonucleotide, was used to synthesize first-strand cDNA from all RNA. All cDNA was treated with uracil-DNA glycosylase and then went through a first 18-cycle PCR with the universal primers M1SS and BC2_uni_R. As for the original processing: Normalization of each sample was performed by random selection of 1 million high-quality reads, each carrying a distinct molecular identifier. Reads sharing molecular identifiers were discarded rather than binned into consensus sequences. CDR3 identification, clonotype clustering and error correction used MiTCR with a Q25 quality threshold and the strictest error-elimination algorithm. Lower-bound total TCR beta diversity was estimated with a nonparametric unseen species model using Euler transformation. The public reads were run again by TCRdb, first through fastp at Q25 and then through MiXCR, and only productive beta chains were kept. Every CDR3 protein is listed once, alongside the most common genes and DNA of its rows. The V and J calls follow TCRdb's processing rather than the paper's. Counted in this sample were about 730,000 distinct CDR3 sequences; roughly 47% of them appeared once. The ten largest make up less than 25% of the sample.

CDR1 is given as DFQATT and CDR2 as SNEGSKA, both from the germline V gene (reference sequence). Trimming takes 7 bases off V and 0 bases off J; junction bases not matched to a gene: 6. The CDR3 runs 13 amino acids, cysteine and phenylalanine included. Left in the record is the CDR3 DNA by itself, 39 bases read in frame from the first base. The donors were some 39 Caucasian individuals from Russia, aged roughly 6 to 100 years, who were systemically healthy. Each donor gave roughly 9 milliliters of peripheral blood, drawn into EDTA-treated Vacutainer tubes. PBMCs were isolated by Ficoll-Paque density-gradient centrifugation, with at least 7 million obtained per sample. Trizol reagent was used to extract total RNA from PBMCs, with at least 6 micrograms per sample. Naive CD45RAhigh/CD27high T cell percentages were measured by flow cytometry on a PBMC aliquot from every donor. As to this clonotype: What antigen it recognizes has not been identified. The sample holds no much larger clone one base away, and base qualities are not on file.

This sequence was found in a woman aged 55-69 years in good health. Sequencing was carried out using blood. The chain links TRBV20-1 with TRBJ2-7, with 7 middle bases fitting TRBD1. The nucleotide sequence is TGCAGTGTTCCGACAGGGTCCTCCTACGAGCAGTACTTC. The translation is CSVPTGSSYEQYF.